This T cell receptor (beta chain) is drawn from a study of cytomegalovirus exposure and HLA in healthy donors (dated by TCRdb to 2015 to 2018). At the level of the whole study: According to a later analysis, the roughly 130 validation repertoires were produced on the same platform as the roughly 600 repertoires of the first cohort. The study was designed to test whether signatures of past pathogen exposure could be identified by cataloging public T cell receptors. A separate validation cohort of roughly 130 different subjects was used in addition to the 666-subject first cohort. The study combined high-throughput TCR immunosequencing, statistical association of individual TCRs with disease status, and machine learning to predict cytomegalovirus infection status. Beyond this particular receptor, the publication reports: A later analysis lacked HLA typing for the validation cohort, so it scored co-occurrence in that cohort across all 110 or so repertoires. Across donors, most TCR sequences were observed very rarely, whereas some public TCRs were present in many individuals. It was suggested by the authors that the approach could potentially be generalized to other disease states and immunological phenotypes. Three of the identified cytomegalovirus-associated TCR beta chains were confirmed in vitro to be specific for cytomegalovirus antigens. In a later analysis, TCRs clustered in the first cohort were found to also tend to co-occur in the roughly 110 validation repertoires, with around 94% of cluster scores above 0. In both the original and validation cohorts, the classifier was reported to diagnose cytomegalovirus status with high specificity and sensitivity. The study gave a list of under 200 TCR beta chains associated with cytomegalovirus.

Unmatched junction bases come to 9, with V trimmed by 7 bases and J by 4 bases. From the cysteine through the phenylalanine, the CDR3 covers 15 amino acids. Just the 45-base CDR3 DNA is kept, in frame starting at base 1. The library was produced with the immunoSEQ multiplex PCR assay. In the authors' own workflow: A statistical classification framework was built to diagnose cytomegalovirus status from the catalog of TCR beta chain sequences. Not all clones reach the TCRdb copy of this immuneACCESS table, which keeps in-frame sequences only. Checked studies attribute under half of the gap to unresolved V genes and leave the rest unexplained. The DNA gave D and trimming, while V, J and clone size come from that table. Across this sample there are about 130,000 clones, with around 90% seen only once. About 6.7% of the sample lies in the top ten. Donors formed part of the validation cohort, which comprised 120 subjects and was distinct from the first cohort of under 850 subjects.

Of note for this clone: Its recognized antigen is unknown. Per-base qualities were not stored, and no clone one base away is much larger.

The V and J genes are TRBV23-1 and TRBJ1-5; 8 central bases correspond to TRBD1. Being an ORF, TRBV23-1 has a function that is uncertain. Sequenced material: PBMCs. This receptor was identified in a woman aged 30 to 39 in good health and CMV-seropositive. The CDR3 protein: CASMDREGRNQPQHF. The DNA reads as follows: TGCGCCAGCATGGACAGGGAAGGTAGGAATCAGCCCCAGCATTTT.